This T cell receptor (beta chain) was sequenced in a study of blood T cell repertoires in COVID-19. Study as a whole: Specimens from acute and convalescent COVID-19 originated in the United States, Italy and Spain. Nucleic acid was either cDNA or gDNA, and it came from T cells, B-cell-depleted T cells, or PBMCs.

As handled by the study authors: Nucleated cell counts were estimated from reference gene primer amplification. The assay was immunoSEQ multiplex PCR, and TCRdb's table has in-frame clones only and misses some. V and J calls and clone size are given by that table; D and trimming were obtained from the DNA. This table holds about 62,000 clones, approximately 80% found once. This receptor was obtained from a woman aged 45-60 years with active or convalescent COVID-19. The sample taken for sequencing was peripheral blood.

DNA for the CDR3: TGTGCCAGCAGCGGCCGTCCTAGCGGGAGTAGCAAACGGGGGGAGACCCAGTACTTC. Protein product: CASSGRPSGSSKRGETQYF. The chain carries TRBV7-2 and TRBJ2-5; 10 bases agree with TRBD2. V shed 5 bases and J 5 bases; nucleotides not matched to a gene: 20. CDR1 is SGHTA and CDR2 is FQGNSA in the germline V gene. CDR3 length: 19 amino acids.